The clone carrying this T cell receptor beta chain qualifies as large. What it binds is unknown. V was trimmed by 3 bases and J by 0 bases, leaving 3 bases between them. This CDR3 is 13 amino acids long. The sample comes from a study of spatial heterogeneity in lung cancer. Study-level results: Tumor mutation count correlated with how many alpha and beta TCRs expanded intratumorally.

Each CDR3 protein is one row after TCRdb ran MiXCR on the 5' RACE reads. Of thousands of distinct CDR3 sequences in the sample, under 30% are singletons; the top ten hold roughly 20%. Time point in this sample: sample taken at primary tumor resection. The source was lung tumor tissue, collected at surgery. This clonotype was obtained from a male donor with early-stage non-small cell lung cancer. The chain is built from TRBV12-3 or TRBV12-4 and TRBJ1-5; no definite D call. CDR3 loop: CASSLGSNQPQHF. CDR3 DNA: TGTGCCAGCAGTTTGGGTAGCAATCAGCCCCAGCATTTT.